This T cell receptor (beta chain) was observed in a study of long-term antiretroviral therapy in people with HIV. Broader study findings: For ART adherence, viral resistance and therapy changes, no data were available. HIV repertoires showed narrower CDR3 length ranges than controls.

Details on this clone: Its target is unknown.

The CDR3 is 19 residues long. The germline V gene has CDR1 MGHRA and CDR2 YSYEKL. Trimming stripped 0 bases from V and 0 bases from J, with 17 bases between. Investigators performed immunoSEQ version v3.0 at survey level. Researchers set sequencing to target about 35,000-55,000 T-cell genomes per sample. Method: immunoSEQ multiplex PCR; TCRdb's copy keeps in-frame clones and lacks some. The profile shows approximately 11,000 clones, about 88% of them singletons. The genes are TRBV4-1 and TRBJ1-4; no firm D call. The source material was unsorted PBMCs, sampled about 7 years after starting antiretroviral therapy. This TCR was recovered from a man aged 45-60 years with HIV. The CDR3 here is CASSQDLEGEIATNEKLFF. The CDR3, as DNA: TGCGCCAGCAGCCAAGATCTGGAAGGAGAGATTGCAACTAATGAAAAACTGTTTTTT.